A single sample gave rise to the 8 T cell receptor beta chains below, sequenced in a study of blood T cell repertoires in COVID-19. Produced via immunoSEQ multiplex PCR; TCRdb's table is partial and in-frame only. The data hold nearly 350,000 clones, with roughly nine tenths observed a single time. The sequencing input was PBMCs or T cells enriched from blood (not recorded which). These receptors were taken from a young woman who had recovered from COVID-19.

This rearrangement joins TRBV24-1 to TRBJ1-2; TRBD1 matches at 8 bases. V shed 3 bases, J shed 4 bases, and the junction held 9 bases outside the gene matches. The germline gives CDR1 KGHDR, CDR2 SFDVKD. This CDR3 has 16 amino acids. The CDR3 DNA reads TGTGCCACCAGTGATCGGACAGGGCCATCGGGCTATGGCTACACCTTC. It is translated as CATSDRTGPSGYGYTF.

This clone was found a few times. The chain has TRBV29-1 and TRBJ1-1; TRBD1 agrees at 7 bases. J gave up 4 bases and V 2 bases, and 7 bases lay outside the gene matches. Looked up from germline, CDR1 is SQVTM and CDR2 is ANQGSEA. The CDR3 has 14 residues. The CDR3 region has the DNA TGCAGCGTTGAAAACAGGGGTAGGGGCACTGAAGCTTTCTTT. Translated: CSVENRGRGTEAFF.

The V call is TRBV27, the J call TRBJ2-3; D is undetermined. Germline V gene sequence: CDR1 MNHEY, CDR2 SMNVEV (reference sequence). Trimming removed 3 bases at V and 6 bases at J, with 10 bases between. CDR3 size: 13 residues. The DNA of the CDR3 is TGTGCCAGCAGTTTCCCAAACTACGATACGCAGTATTTT. Amino acids: CASSFPNYDTQYF.

The chain has TRBV25-1 and TRBJ2-5, with 13 bases matching TRBD2. There are 17 residues in the CDR3. V trimming: 5 bases; J trimming: 2 bases; junction bases outside the gene matches: 8. CDR1 and CDR2 from the germline V gene are MGHDK and SYGVNS. Here the CDR3 DNA reads TGTGCCAGCAGTCCGGGACTAGCGGGGCTAGGACAAGAGACCCAGTACTTC. This gives the protein CASSPGLAGLGQETQYF.

This clone was detected only once. CDR3 coding DNA: TGTGCCAGCAGCCCCCGGGGGGATCGCTCCTATAATTCACCCCTCCACTTT. Translated: CASSPRGDRSYNSPLHF. The chain is built from TRBV9 and TRBJ1-6; tentatively, D is TRBD1 (5 bases). Germline CDR1 reads SGDLS; CDR2 reads YYNGEE. V was clipped by 4 bases and J by 0 bases, with 14 bases between them. The CDR3 runs to 17 residues.

The rearrangement joins TRBV7-9 to TRBJ2-2, with D hard to call. CDR3 length: 14 residues. With 4 bases removed from V and 3 bases from J, the gap between germline ends came to 9 bases. Germline assignment: CDR1 SEHNR and CDR2 FQNEAQ (reference sequence). CDR3 loop: CASSSNLDTGELFF. CDR3 nucleotides: TGTGCCAGCAGCTCGAACTTGGACACCGGGGAGCTGTTTTTT.

This clone was observed once. V gene TRBV29-1 combines with J gene TRBJ2-5; 8 nucleotides line up with TRBD1. There are 15 residues in the CDR3. Trimming cost V 6 bases and J 9 bases; bases outside gene matches: 18. Germline V gene lookup returns CDR1 SQVTM and CDR2 ANQGSEA. This CDR3 reads CSVLSPTGEPGSQYF. The CDR3 DNA is TGCAGCGTCCTATCTCCGACAGGGGAACCGGGGTCCCAGTACTTC.

This chain joins TRBV6-5 and TRBJ2-7, with a possible D match to TRBD1 (5 bases). This CDR3 is built from 12 residues. Germline V gene data show CDR1 as MNHEY and CDR2 as SVGAGI. The V end was cut by 5 bases, the J end by 3 bases, with 8 bases between. CDR3 in DNA: TGTGCCAGCAGTCACCAGGGCTACGAGCAGTACTTC. This translates into CASSHQGYEQYF.